This TCR beta chain was documented in a study of blood T cell repertoires in COVID-19. For the study at large: Recovered status applied to Cohort 3 donors who had two consecutive negative PCRs. It also applied to those with clearance or with symptom resolution. Italy, Spain and the United States were the sources of the convalescent and acute COVID-19 samples.

This clone was observed a handful of times. Study processing details: Researchers report that nucleated cell counts were estimated from reference gene primer amplification. Sequenced by immunoSEQ multiplex PCR; TCRdb stores in-frame clones only, minus some. V and J calls and clone size are copied from that table; D and trimming were computed from the DNA. This table holds about 400,000 clones, 80% to 90% found once. Germline CDR1 is LGHDT and CDR2 is YNNKEL (reference sequence). V dropped 4 bases and J dropped 6 bases, with 7 bases sitting between them. This CDR3 region has 12 residues. Residents of approximately 25 US areas, aged about 18 to 95 years, made up the participants.

V usage is TRBV3-1 (or the pseudogene TRBV3-2) and J usage is TRBJ2-1; D not certain. The source is a man aged 35-49 years in a cohort exposed to, infected with or recovered from COVID-19 (not recorded which). Sequenced sample: PBMCs or T cells enriched from blood (not recorded which). CDR3 region: CASSRVVNEQFF. The CDR3 bases are TGTGCCAGCAGCCGCGTGGTCAATGAGCAGTTCTTC.